The 5 T cell receptor beta chains given below trace back to one sample, sequenced in a study of blood T cell repertoires in COVID-19. The method was immunoSEQ multiplex PCR; TCRdb's version includes in-frame clones alone and lacks a portion of them. The sample lists more than 45,000 clones; around nine tenths were seen once. What was sequenced was peripheral blood. The receptor source for this set is a man in his sixties with active or convalescent COVID-19.

The V and J genes are TRBV28 and TRBJ1-1; weak D call: TRBD1 (5 bases). Germline lookup yields CDR1 MDHEN and CDR2 SYDVKM. Trimming took off 6 bases at V and 6 bases at J, with 11 bases between the two ends. The CDR3 loop spans 12 amino acids. The CDR3 here is CASSLGAAEAFF. DNA for the CDR3: TGTGCCAGCAGCCTAGGGGCGGCTGAAGCTTTCTTT.

This chain uses TRBV30 with TRBJ1-1; D gene uncertain. CDR3 size: 12 residues. Germline assignment: CDR1 GTSNPN and CDR2 SVGIG (reference sequence). The ends were cut back, 2 bases at V and 8 bases at J, with 12 bases in the middle. The CDR3 region is CAWSTHLGEAFF. The CDR3 DNA follows: TGTGCCTGGAGTACCCATCTCGGGGAAGCTTTCTTT.

The rearrangement links TRBV5-1 to TRBJ2-1, with 9 bases aligning to TRBD1. Losses at the gene ends were 4 bases for V and 6 bases for J; bases not matched to a gene: 8. The germline V gene has CDR1 SGHRS and CDR2 YFSETQ. The CDR3 loop spans 15 amino acids. CDR3 sequence (DNA): TGCGCCAGCAGCGCGGTTGAGACAGGGGGCAATGAGCAGTTCTTC. Residues: CASSAVETGGNEQFF.

The V gene is TRBV6-5, the J gene TRBJ1-1, with TRBD1 matching over 7 bases. The CDR3 has 13 residues. The germline CDR1 and CDR2 sequences are MNHEY and SVGAGI. V shed 2 bases, J shed 8 bases, and the junction held 5 bases outside the gene matches. The CDR3 nucleotides are TGTGCCAGCAGTTACCACTCGGACAGGGAAGCTTTCTTT. Protein product: CASSYHSDREAFF.

This clone was observed a handful of times. The CDR3 protein is CASSQAQGQNSYGYTF. The CDR3 nucleotides read TGTGCCAGCAGCCAAGCCCAGGGACAAAATTCCTATGGCTACACCTTC. This sequence joins TRBV4-2 and TRBJ1-2, with a possible D match to TRBD1 (6 bases). The CDR3 sequence is 16 residues long. Trimming stripped 1 base from V and 4 bases from J, with 16 bases between. The V gene's germline CDR1 is LGHNA and CDR2 YNFKEQ.